The 6 T cell receptor beta chains below were found in one sample sequenced in a study of T-cell memory formation after mild COVID-19. TCRdb re-called the 5' RACE reads through MiXCR, storing one row per CDR3 protein. The repertoire holds 300,000 to 400,000 distinct CDR3 sequences, with approximately 15% as singletons. The sample comprised PBMCs or a T cell subset sorted from them (not recorded which). These receptors all come from a man between 18 and 35 years old who had mild COVID-19 (a few samples of this study predate the infection). Cell type and time point are not known.

This clonotype was seen only a few times. The chain joins TRBV20-1 to TRBJ1-2; 10 nucleotides line up with TRBD1. This CDR3 comprises 15 residues. Per germline, CDR1 DFQATT and CDR2 SNEGSKA (reference sequence). V lost 5 bases and J lost 8; bases outside the gene matches: 14. The CDR3 loop reads CSAPPSGQGDDGYTF. The CDR3 nucleotides are TGCAGTGCTCCTCCCTCCGGACAGGGGGATGACGGCTACACCTTC.

The gene calls are TRBV7-3 and TRBJ2-1; 10 nucleotides agree with TRBD2. This CDR3 region has 15 residues. CDR1 and CDR2 from the germline V gene are SGHTA and FQGTGA. Unmatched junction bases numbered 7, after V lost 5 bases and J lost 6 bases. Here the CDR3 reads CASSASSGGFNEQFF. CDR3 nucleotides: TGTGCCAGCAGCGCTTCTAGCGGGGGATTCAATGAGCAGTTCTTC.

This clonotype was seen more than once but under ten times. This chain joins TRBV7-8 and TRBJ1-5; no clear D gene. The CDR3 contains 14 residues. Germline lookup yields CDR1 SGHVS and CDR2 FQNEAQ. V was cut by 2 bases and J by 1 base, with 6 bases left in between. CDR3 sequence: CASSLRQSNQPQHF. CDR3 in DNA: TGTGCCAGCAGCTTACGGCAGAGCAATCAGCCCCAGCATTTT. The whole variable domain, remainder taken from reference TRBV7-8 and TRBJ1-5, is GAGVSQSPRYKVAKRGQDVALRCDPISGHVSLFWYQQALGQGPEFLTYFQNEAQLDKSGLPSDRFFAERPEGSVSTLKIQRTQQEDSAVYLCASSLRQSNQPQHFGDGTRLSIL.

This rearrangement joins TRBV12-3 or TRBV12-4 to TRBJ2-7; weak D call: TRBD1 (6 bases). The length of the CDR3 is 14 residues. The ends were cut back, 3 bases at V and 2 bases at J, with 11 bases in the middle. CDR3 in amino acids: CASSFRGTAYEQYF. The DNA for the CDR3 is TGTGCCAGCAGTTTTAGGGGGACCGCCTACGAGCAGTACTTC.

The table lists this clonotype with a few counts. The chain couples TRBV7-3 to TRBJ2-5, with 8 bases identical to TRBD2. The V and J ends lost 5 bases and 1 base, in that order; junction bases with no gene match: 6. Germline lookup yields CDR1 SGHTA and CDR2 FQGTGA. The CDR3 length is 15 residues. CDR3: CASSRSGEIQETQYF. The CDR3 nucleotides read TGTGCCAGCAGCCGTAGCGGGGAGATCCAAGAGACCCAGTACTTC.

Only a few counts were recorded for this clonotype. V usage is TRBV20-1 and J usage is TRBJ2-7; the D is unclear. CDR3 length: 14 residues. Germline CDR1 DFQATT, CDR2 SNEGSKA (reference sequence). Between the trimmed V and J ends, which lost 6 bases and 3 bases, there was a span of 18 bases. The CDR3 here is CSAKKGLRSYEQYF. The DNA for the CDR3 is TGCAGTGCAAAGAAGGGCCTCAGGAGCTACGAGCAGTACTTC.